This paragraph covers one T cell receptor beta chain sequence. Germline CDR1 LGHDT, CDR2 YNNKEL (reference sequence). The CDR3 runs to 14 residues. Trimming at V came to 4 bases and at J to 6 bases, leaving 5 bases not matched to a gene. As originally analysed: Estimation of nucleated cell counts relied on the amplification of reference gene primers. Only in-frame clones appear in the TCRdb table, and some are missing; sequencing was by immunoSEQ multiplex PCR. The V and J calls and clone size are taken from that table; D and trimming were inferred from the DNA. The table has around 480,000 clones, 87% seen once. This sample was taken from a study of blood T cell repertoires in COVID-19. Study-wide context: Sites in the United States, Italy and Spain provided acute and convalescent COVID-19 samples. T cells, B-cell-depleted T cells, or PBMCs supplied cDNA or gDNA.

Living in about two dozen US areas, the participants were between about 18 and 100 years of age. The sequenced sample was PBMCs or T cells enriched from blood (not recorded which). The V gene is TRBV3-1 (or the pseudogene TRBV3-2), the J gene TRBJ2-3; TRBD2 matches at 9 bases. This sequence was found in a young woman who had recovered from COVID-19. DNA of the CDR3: TGTGCCAGCAGCCCAATAGCGGGGGTGGATACGCAGTATTTT. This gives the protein CASSPIAGVDTQYF.